These 12 T cell receptor beta chains were all obtained from the same sample, sequenced in a study of early T cells in non-severe SARS-CoV-2 infection. From the 5' RACE reads, TCRdb called clonotypes with MiXCR, one entry per CDR3 protein. The table has 65,000 to 85,000 distinct CDR3 sequences, 13% seen once; the top ten hold about 5%. The sequencing input was whole blood. The receptors derive from an adult who was a healthcare worker with PCR-confirmed SARS-CoV-2 infection or an uninfected control (not recorded which).

This clonotype was seen a handful of times. The CDR3 DNA follows: TGTGCCAGCAGCTTTCGTCTTCGGGGGGCAGTAGATACGCAGTATTTT. This gives the protein CASSFRLRGAVDTQYF. The chain uses TRBV11-2 and TRBJ2-3; D may be TRBD2 (7 bases). The CDR3 runs to 16 residues. In germline, CDR1 is SGHAT, CDR2 FQNNGV. V was shortened by 3 bases and J by 5 bases, with 18 bases between the two germline ends.

The sample holds many counts of this clonotype. The chain combines TRBV2 with TRBJ2-5, with D perhaps matching TRBD2 (6 bases). V gave up 8 bases and J gave up 5 bases, with 15 bases separating them. The CDR3 has 13 residues. The V gene's germline CDR1 is SNHLY and CDR2 FYNNEI. This CDR3 is CASGADYGETQYF. The CDR3 nucleotides are TGTGCCAGCGGAGCGGACTACGGGGAGACCCAGTACTTC.

This clonotype came up a few times. The rearrangement joins TRBV12-3 or TRBV12-4 to TRBJ2-2; D is unresolved. CDR3 length: 13 amino acids. V shed 7 bases and J shed 4 bases, with 10 bases lying between them. Here the CDR3 DNA reads TGTGCCAGCAATGGGCAGCCCACCGGGGAGCTGTTTTTT. This codes for CASNGQPTGELFF.

The rearrangement links TRBV5-1 to TRBJ2-7; TRBD2 aligns across 9 bases. The length of the CDR3 is 14 residues. J gave up 0 bases and V 4 bases, and 2 bases lay outside the gene matches. Per germline, CDR1 SGHRS and CDR2 YFSETQ. CDR3 DNA sequence: TGCGCCAGCAGCGTTAGCGGGGGCTCCTACGAGCAGTACTTC. Translating it yields CASSVSGGSYEQYF.

The V gene is TRBV7-2, the J gene TRBJ1-6, with 8 bases matching TRBD1. V was pared by 4 bases and J by 9 bases, with 5 bases of the junction left unmatched. There are 14 residues in the CDR3. CDR1 and CDR2 from the germline V gene are SGHTA and FQGNSA. The CDR3 nucleotides read TGTGCCAGCAGCTCGACAGGGGAACGTTCACCCCTCCACTTT. Translation: CASSSTGERSPLHF.

This clonotype was observed many times. The junction shows a germline mismatch at one end, possibly a read error. V and J are TRBV5-4 and TRBJ2-5; 10 nucleotides agree with TRBD2. This CDR3 comprises 15 residues. Germline lookup yields CDR1 SGHNT and CDR2 YYREEE (reference sequence). CDR3 amino acids: CASSLIGASGSPPNF. Here the CDR3 DNA reads TGTGCCAGCAGCTTGATTGGGGCTAGCGGGAGTCCCCCTAACTTC.

This rearrangement joins TRBV7-2 to TRBJ2-4; D not resolved. Germline V lookup: CDR1 SGHTA, CDR2 FQGNSA. CDR3 length: 14 amino acids. The V end was cut by 1 base, the J end by 5 bases, with 9 bases between. The CDR3 sequence is CASSLDMRQNIQYF. Written as DNA, the CDR3 is TGTGCCAGCAGCTTAGACATGAGGCAAAACATTCAGTACTTC.

Ten or more counts support this clonotype. V is TRBV7-9 and J is TRBJ1-4, with a tentative D call TRBD1 (6 bases). Deletions cut 2 bases from V and 8 bases from J, with 12 bases between. The CDR3 is 14 amino acids. The V gene's germline CDR1 is SEHNR and CDR2 FQNEAQ (reference sequence). The CDR3 nucleotides read TGTGCCAGCAGCTTAAACCAAGGACAGGAAAAACTGTTTTTT. Amino acid sequence: CASSLNQGQEKLFF.

This clonotype was counted at least ten times. CDR3 nucleotides: TGTGCCAGCAGCGTGGAGCCCGGTGGTGAGCAGTTCTTC. It yields the protein CASSVEPGGEQFF. V and J are TRBV9 and TRBJ2-1, with D hard to call. Between the trimmed V and J ends, which lost 2 bases and 9 bases, there was a span of 12 bases. This CDR3 comprises 13 residues. The germline V gene has CDR1 SGDLS and CDR2 YYNGEE.

Comments on this clonotype: The junction and the germline gene differ at one end; a read error may be behind it. The chain is built from TRBV29-1 and TRBJ2-3, with 10 bases lining up with TRBD2. CDR3 length equals 12 residues. CDR1 and CDR2 (germline): SQVTM, ANQGSEA. The CDR3: CSAELAGDTQYF. CDR3 nucleotides: TGCAGCGCTGAACTAGCGGGGGATACGCAGTATTTT.

This clonotype was detected many times. The V and J genes are TRBV28 and TRBJ2-3, with 7 bases that match TRBD2. V gave up 3 bases and J gave up 1 base; unmatched junction bases: 7. The CDR3 consists of 16 residues. Germline V lookup: CDR1 MDHEN, CDR2 SYDVKM. Written as DNA, the CDR3 is TGTGCCAGCAGTTTCTCCGGGGGGAGGCGCACAGATACGCAGTATTTT. It encodes CASSFSGGRRTDTQYF.

The chain has TRBV2 and TRBJ2-3; 10 bases match TRBD1. This CDR3 is 18 amino acids long. V shed 0 bases and J 3 bases; nucleotides not matched to a gene: 9. Looked up from germline, CDR1 is SNHLY and CDR2 is FYNNEI. Here the CDR3 DNA reads TGTGCCAGCAGTGAAGCGGTAGGGTGGGGACAGGGGACAGATACGCAGTATTTT. This codes for CASSEAVGWGQGTDTQYF.